The present TCR beta chain was sequenced within a study of low-dose radiotherapy and immunotherapy resistance in tumors. Time point given: before trial treatment. Low-dose radiotherapy, low-dose cyclophosphamide, aspirin, ipilimumab and nivolumab were all given to the donors. Priming of first-strand cDNA relied on TRAV- and TRBV-specific primers (covering alpha and beta chains). The authors amplified TCRs for about 20 PCR cycles with a constant-region primer and a V-primer adapter. TCRdb reanalysed the reads using MiXCR and keeps one entry per CDR3 protein. The table includes 55,000 to 65,000 distinct CDR3 sequences, about 25% detected once. CDR3 length equals 14 residues. Trimming took off 2 bases at V and 7 bases at J, with 16 bases between the two ends. Germline values: CDR1 SGHRS, CDR2 YFSETQ.

This sequence was found in a male donor with rectosigmoid adenocarcinoma. The sample was PBMCs, taken before treatment. The rearrangement uses TRBV5-1 and TRBJ2-7; D tentatively reads TRBD1 or TRBD2 (6 bases each). CDR3 sequence: CASSLRTGGGEQYF. CDR3 bases: TGCGCCAGCAGCTTACGTACCGGAGGGGGAGAGCAGTACTTC.